One sample yielded the 14 T cell receptor beta chains listed below, sequenced in a study of blood T cells in healthy people across ages. The use of a sample-barcoded 5' primer and a J-beta primer mix characterized a second PCR of roughly 7 to 12 cycles. TCRdb recomputed calls from the 5' RACE reads with MiXCR, one row per CDR3 protein. The sample lists about 1.6 million distinct CDR3 sequences; roughly 32% were seen once. What was sequenced was blood. These receptors all come from a woman aged 25-40 years in good health.

There are a few counts of this clonotype. The chain links TRBV12-3 or TRBV12-4 to TRBJ2-3, with a tentative D call TRBD2 (6 bases). The CDR3 totals 18 residues. V was trimmed by 6 bases and J by 6 bases, leaving 28 bases between them. DNA for the CDR3: TGTGCCAGCAGGTCCCGAAAGGGCCTAGCGATTATGCGGGATACGCAGTATTTT. Its translation: CASRSRKGLAIMRDTQYF.

This clonotype was detected a few times. The CDR3 spells CSVYSGELFF. CDR3 sequence (DNA): TGCAGCGTTTATAGCGGGGAGCTGTTTTTT. The chain couples TRBV29-1 to TRBJ2-2, with D unresolved. CDR3 size: 10 residues. Germline V lookup: CDR1 SQVTM, CDR2 ANQGSEA. V lost 5 bases and J 7 bases, leaving 5 bases between the germline ends.

CDR3: CASSLGDRINSEQFF. The CDR3 bases are TGTGCCAGCAGTTTAGGGGACAGGATCAACAGTGAGCAGTTCTTC. The chain joins TRBV12-3 or TRBV12-4 to TRBJ2-1, with 8 bases that match TRBD1. With 1 base clipped from V and 9 bases from J, the junction kept 8 bases outside the gene matches. The CDR3 covers 15 residues.

Ten or more counts support this clonotype. The J gene is TRBJ2-7, the V gene TRBV6-5, with D possibly being TRBD2 (5 bases). The CDR3 is 13 amino acids. V was clipped by 6 bases and J by 0 bases, with 9 bases between them. Germline V gene sequence: CDR1 MNHEY, CDR2 SVGAGI. CDR3: CASSYRDSYEQYF. DNA for the CDR3: TGTGCCAGCAGCTATCGGGACTCCTACGAGCAGTACTTC.

There are a few counts of this clonotype. V gene TRBV6-1 combines with J gene TRBJ2-5; 7 nucleotides match TRBD2. This CDR3 region has 15 residues. The germline V gene has CDR1 MNHNS and CDR2 SASEGT. V trimming: 1 base; J trimming: 5 bases; junction bases outside the gene matches: 7. CDR3 amino acids: CASSEGWGGRETQYF. CDR3 DNA sequence: TGTGCCAGCAGTGAAGGTTGGGGGGGTAGGGAGACCCAGTACTTC.

In this sample, this clonotype turned up many times. V and J are TRBV7-3 and TRBJ2-6; D remains ambiguous. From germline, CDR1 is SGHTA and CDR2 FQGTGA. The CDR3 extends over 14 amino acids. With 5 bases removed from V and 0 bases from J, the gap between germline ends came to 5 bases. This CDR3 is CASSKNSGANVLTF. CDR3 coding DNA: TGTGCCAGCAGCAAAAACTCTGGGGCCAACGTCCTGACTTTC.

This clonotype was found many times. This chain joins TRBV29-1 and TRBJ2-1, with 7 bases that match TRBD2. The CDR3 totals 16 residues. The J segment lost 2 bases and the V segment lost 7 bases, leaving 14 bases of the junction unmatched. CDR1 SQVTM and CDR2 ANQGSEA come from the germline V gene. CDR3 region: CSAAGNAGATYNEQFF. DNA for the CDR3: TGCAGCGCTGCCGGAAACGCGGGAGCTACCTACAATGAGCAGTTCTTC.

This clonotype showed up just a few times. This sequence joins TRBV5-1 and TRBJ1-1; 8 positions agree with TRBD1. In germline, CDR1 is SGHRS, CDR2 YFSETQ. Trimming took 4 bases from V and 4 from J; bases not matched to a gene: 9. The CDR3 extends over 15 amino acids. CDR3: CASSRRQGLATEAFF. CDR3 coding DNA: TGCGCCAGCAGCAGACGACAGGGGTTGGCCACTGAAGCTTTCTTT.

The chain joins TRBV7-6 to TRBJ2-7, with D perhaps matching TRBD2 (6 bases). In germline, CDR1 is SGHVS, CDR2 FNYEAQ. V was trimmed by 5 bases and J by 3 bases, leaving 11 bases between them. This CDR3 spans 13 amino acids. The CDR3 spells CASSQTSFYEQYF. The DNA of the CDR3 is TGTGCCAGCAGCCAGACTAGTTTCTACGAGCAGTACTTC. The whole variable domain, remainder taken from reference TRBV7-6 and TRBJ2-7, is GAGVSQSPRYKVTKRGQDVALRCDPISGHVSLYWYRQALGQGPEFLTYFNYEAQQDKSGLPNDRFSAERPEGSISTLTIQRTEQRDSAMYRCASSQTSFYEQYFGPGTRLTVT.

This clonotype occurred a few times. The gene calls are TRBV9 and TRBJ1-5; D gene unclear. The ends were cut back, 0 bases at V and 7 bases at J, with 8 bases in the middle. Germline V gives CDR1 SGDLS, CDR2 YYNGEE. The CDR3 length is 13 residues. DNA of the CDR3: TGTGCCAGCAGCGTAGAATTAGGGCAGCCCCAGCATTTT. Amino acid sequence: CASSVELGQPQHF.

The chain recombines TRBV30 with TRBJ2-1, with 10 bases aligning to TRBD2. Germline V gene data show CDR1 as GTSNPN and CDR2 as SVGIG (reference sequence). After removal of 3 bases from V and 1 base from J, the junction contained 0 bases not matched to a gene. The length of the CDR3 is 14 residues. DNA for the CDR3: TGTGCCTGGAGACTAGCGGGGTCCTACAATGAGCAGTTCTTC. Protein product: CAWRLAGSYNEQFF.

This chain connects TRBV10-2 to TRBJ2-5, with a possible D match to TRBD2 (6 bases). The V gene's germline CDR1 is WSHSY and CDR2 SAAADI. This CDR3 is built from 12 residues. Trimming shortened V by 4 bases and J by 9 bases, and 12 bases separated the two germline ends. CDR3 in amino acids: CASSVRWGAQYF. In nucleotides, the CDR3 is TGCGCCAGCAGTGTTAGATGGGGGGCCCAGTACTTC.

In its sample, this clonotype was seen a few times. This rearrangement joins TRBV18 to TRBJ2-3, with TRBD2 identical over 9 bases. The V gene's germline CDR1 is KGHSH and CDR2 LQKENI. The CDR3 loop spans 16 amino acids. J was trimmed by 3 bases and V by 2 bases; bases with no gene match: 6. CDR3 sequence reads: CASSPVGLAGTDTQYF. CDR3 nucleotides: TGTGCCAGCTCACCAGTTGGGCTAGCGGGAACAGATACGCAGTATTTT.

At least ten counts were recorded for this clonotype. The rearrangement uses TRBV11-1 and TRBJ2-7; D is uncertain. The CDR3 consists of 14 residues. Trimming took 5 bases from V and 2 from J, leaving 13 bases between them. Germline V gene lookup returns CDR1 SGHAT and CDR2 FQDESV (reference sequence). The CDR3 DNA is TGTGCCAGCAGCCGAAACCAAGGGACCTACGAGCAGTACTTC. Amino acids: CASSRNQGTYEQYF.